Following are 21 T cell receptor beta chains from one sample sequenced in a study of T cell responses to AZD1222 COVID-19 vaccine. Only in-frame clones appear in the TCRdb table, and some are missing; sequencing was by immunoSEQ multiplex PCR. The sample holds about 110,000 clones, around 90% seen once. Sequenced material: peripheral blood, taken on day 0 of AZD1222 vaccination. The receptors were sampled from an adult in good health.

The rearrangement links TRBV19 to TRBJ1-1; no reliable D call. The CDR3 contains 13 residues. CDR1 LNHDA and CDR2 SQIVND come from the germline V gene (reference sequence). V dropped 1 base and J dropped 3 bases, with 6 bases sitting between them. The CDR3 protein is CASSIATDTEAFF. In DNA, the CDR3 is TGTGCCAGTAGTATAGCCACGGACACTGAAGCTTTCTTT.

The chain carries TRBV3-1 (or the pseudogene TRBV3-2) and TRBJ1-2, with a possible D match to TRBD1 (6 bases). This CDR3 is built from 14 residues. Trimming pared 1 base from V and 7 bases from J, leaving 13 bases between. Germline CDR1 reads LGHDT; CDR2 reads YNNKEL (reference sequence). The CDR3 region has the DNA TGTGCCAGCAGCCAAGCATGGGGGGCAGGTGGCTACACCTTC. Its protein is CASSQAWGAGGYTF.

In its sample, this clone was seen once. This chain links TRBV7-6 with TRBJ2-5, with D possibly matching TRBD1 (6 bases). Deletions cut 1 base from V and 3 bases from J, with 6 bases between. The CDR3 is made up of 13 amino acids. Germline V gene sequence: CDR1 SGHVS, CDR2 FNYEAQ. CDR3: CASSLGTEETQYF. The CDR3, as DNA: TGTGCCAGCAGCTTAGGGACAGAAGAGACCCAGTACTTC.

The chain combines TRBV3-1 (or the pseudogene TRBV3-2) with TRBJ1-5; TRBD1 might be the D (6 bases). Germline assignment: CDR1 LGHDT and CDR2 YNNKEL (reference sequence). The CDR3 loop spans 13 amino acids. V lost 5 bases to trimming and J lost 6 bases, with 11 bases between them. DNA of the CDR3: TGTGCCAGCAGCTCAGGGGTCGGTCAGCCCCAGCATTTT. Its protein is CASSSGVGQPQHF.

The J gene is TRBJ2-7, the V gene TRBV5-1, with D perhaps TRBD2 (6 bases). V gave up 5 bases and J gave up 0 bases, with 12 bases separating them. Germline CDR1 SGHRS, CDR2 YFSETQ. The CDR3 sequence is 14 residues long. This CDR3 reads CASSPSVSSYEQYF. The CDR3, as DNA: TGCGCCAGCAGTCCTAGCGTGAGCTCCTACGAGCAGTACTTC. The full variable domain, with the rest looked up from reference TRBV5-1 and TRBJ2-7, is KAGVTQTPRYLIKTRGQQVTLSCSPISGHRSVSWYQQTPGQGLQFLFEYFSETQRNKGNFPGRFSGRQFSNSRSEMNVSTLELGDSALYLCASSPSVSSYEQYFGPGTRLTVT.

The genes are TRBV15 and TRBJ2-4; perhaps TRBD2 as D (5 bases). The CDR3 spans 18 residues. V shed 1 base and J shed 0 bases, with 16 bases lying between them. Germline CDR1 reads LNHNV; CDR2 reads YYDKDF (reference sequence). The CDR3 sequence is CATSRASTEALAKNIQYF. CDR3 bases: TGTGCCACCAGCAGAGCGAGTACGGAGGCCCTAGCCAAAAACATTCAGTACTTC.

This clone was counted once. The chain is built from TRBV12-3 or TRBV12-4 and TRBJ2-2; D gene ambiguous. This CDR3 is built from 13 residues. The V end lost 2 bases, the J end lost 4 bases, and 5 bases lay between the germline ends. In nucleotides, the CDR3 is TGTGCCAGCAGTTTATCAAGCACCGGGGAGCTGTTTTTT. This gives the protein CASSLSSTGELFF.

The chain links TRBV7-9 to TRBJ2-7, with D maybe TRBD1 (5 bases). V dropped 8 bases and J dropped 0 bases, with 11 bases sitting between them. The CDR3 is 13 residues long. The germline gives CDR1 SEHNR, CDR2 FQNEAQ (reference sequence). The chain's CDR3 is CASESRDSYEQYF. CDR3 in DNA: TGTGCCAGCGAATCCAGGGACTCCTACGAGCAGTACTTC.

The chain has TRBV25-1 and TRBJ2-7, with D maybe TRBD2 (6 bases). The CDR3 is 15 amino acids. V lost 7 bases to trimming and J lost 4 bases, with 20 bases between them. Germline CDR1 is MGHDK and CDR2 is SYGVNS. CDR3 sequence: CASTPRGGNRYEQYF. The DNA of the CDR3 is TGTGCCAGCACTCCGAGGGGCGGGAATCGTTACGAGCAGTACTTC.

The rearrangement joins TRBV2 to TRBJ2-3; TRBD1 agrees at 7 bases. In germline, CDR1 is SNHLY, CDR2 FYNNEI. The CDR3 covers 15 residues. Trimming removed 6 bases from V and 3 bases from J; junction bases left unmatched: 9. This CDR3 reads CASSVPGQTTDTQYF. In DNA, the CDR3 is TGTGCCAGCAGCGTCCCGGGACAGACGACAGATACGCAGTATTTT.

Only a few counts were recorded for this clone. This chain joins TRBV4-1 and TRBJ1-4; D may be TRBD1 (5 bases). V was cut by 1 base and J by 8 bases, with 14 bases left in between. This CDR3 comprises 15 residues. From germline, CDR1 is MGHRA and CDR2 YSYEKL. The CDR3 loop is CASSQGTGWGEKLFF. As DNA, the CDR3 is TGCGCCAGCAGCCAAGGCACAGGTTGGGGGGAAAAACTGTTTTTT.

The V gene is TRBV18, the J gene TRBJ1-4; D possibly corresponds to TRBD1 (6 bases). The CDR3 has 15 amino acids. V was trimmed by 5 bases and J by 3 bases, leaving 13 bases between them. Germline CDR1 and CDR2: KGHSH and LQKENI. The CDR3 sequence: CASSSQGTSNEKLFF. In DNA, the CDR3 is TGTGCCAGCTCATCGCAGGGGACTTCTAATGAAAAACTGTTTTTT.

J is TRBJ1-2 and V is TRBV19, with TRBD1 matching 8 bases. The CDR3 is 14 amino acids. Trimming at V came to 3 bases and at J to 5 bases, leaving 5 bases not matched to a gene. CDR1 is LNHDA, CDR2 SQIVND, per germline (reference sequence). The CDR3 bases are TGTGCCAGTAGTATTGGGGACAGGATTTATGGCTACACCTTC. Protein: CASSIGDRIYGYTF. Based on the CDR3 plus reference TRBV19 and TRBJ1-2, the full variable domain is DGGITQSPKYLFRKEGQNVTLSCEQNLNHDAMYWYRQDPGQGLRLIYYSQIVNDFQKGDIAEGYSVSREKKESFPLTVTSAQKNPTAFYLCASSIGDRIYGYTFGSGTRLTVV.

This clone was counted a single time. This chain connects TRBV27 to TRBJ2-7; D gene ambiguous. V lost 3 bases, J lost 2 bases, and 8 bases lay in between. This CDR3 has 13 residues. The germline V gene encodes CDR1 MNHEY and CDR2 SMNVEV (reference sequence). The DNA of the CDR3 is TGTGCCAGCAGTTTCACAGAGCCCTACGAGCAGTACTTC. Amino acid sequence: CASSFTEPYEQYF.

The gene calls are TRBV5-5 and TRBJ1-5, with 11 bases aligning to TRBD1. CDR3 size: 15 residues. Germline V gene sequence: CDR1 SGHKS, CDR2 YYEKEE (reference sequence). With 4 bases clipped from V and 5 bases from J, the junction kept 5 bases outside the gene matches. CDR3 sequence (DNA): TGTGCCAGCAGCAGAGGACAGGGGGCCGATCAGCCCCAGCATTTT. This codes for CASSRGQGADQPQHF.

This clone showed up just a few times. The chain joins TRBV19 to TRBJ1-1; D unresolved. The germline CDR1 and CDR2 sequences are LNHDA and SQIVND (reference sequence). This CDR3 spans 14 amino acids. With 7 bases removed from V and 4 bases from J, the gap between germline ends came to 16 bases. This chain's CDR3 is CASMGLRWATEAFF. Written as DNA, the CDR3 is TGTGCCAGTATGGGCCTCAGGTGGGCCACTGAAGCTTTCTTT.

The V gene is TRBV12-3 or TRBV12-4, the J gene TRBJ1-5; maybe TRBD1 (5 bases). Trimming shortened V by 4 bases and J by 6 bases, and 10 bases separated the two germline ends. This CDR3 has 13 amino acids. Written as DNA, the CDR3 is TGTGCCAGCAGTTCACCAGGGAGTCAGCCCCAGCATTTT. This translates into CASSSPGSQPQHF.

CDR3 bases: TGTGCCAGCAGCTTTGCCGGGACTATAACAGATACGCAGTATTTT. Residues: CASSFAGTITDTQYF. V gene TRBV7-3 combines with J gene TRBJ2-3; 7 nucleotides agree with TRBD2. V dropped 3 bases and J dropped 3; count of bases not matched to a gene: 6. Looked up from germline, CDR1 is SGHTA and CDR2 is FQGTGA. The CDR3 sequence is 15 residues long. Supplemented by reference TRBV7-3 and TRBJ2-3, the full variable domain reads GAGVSQTPSNKVTEKGKYVELRCDPISGHTALYWYRQSLGQGPEFLIYFQGTGAADDSGLPNDRFFAVRPEGSVSTLKIQRTERGDSAVYLCASSFAGTITDTQYFGPGTRLTVL.

The J gene is TRBJ1-5, the V gene TRBV5-4, with 7 bases matching TRBD1. With 2 bases clipped from V and 3 bases from J, the junction kept 2 bases outside the gene matches. The germline gives CDR1 SGHNT, CDR2 YYREEE (reference sequence). The CDR3 extends over 14 amino acids. The CDR3 reads CASSLTGDNQPQHF. Written as DNA, the CDR3 is TGTGCCAGCAGCTTAACAGGGGACAATCAGCCCCAGCATTTT.

The V call is TRBV9, the J call TRBJ1-2; TRBD1 aligns across 7 bases. Germline V CDR1 and CDR2: SGDLS, YYNGEE. V shed 4 bases and J 8 bases; nucleotides not matched to a gene: 8. This CDR3 comprises 13 residues. CDR3 sequence reads: CASSQLTGAGYTF. As DNA, the CDR3 is TGTGCCAGCAGCCAATTAACAGGGGCCGGCTACACCTTC. Looking up the rest from reference TRBV9 and TRBJ1-2 gives the full variable domain: DSGVTQTPKHLITATGQRVTLRCSPRSGDLSVYWYQQSLDQGLQFLIQYYNGEERAKGNILERFSAQQFPDLHSELNLSSLELGDSALYFCASSQLTGAGYTFGSGTRLTVV.

The table lists this clone with a count of one. The V call is TRBV30, the J call TRBJ1-2; TRBD1 matches 9 bases. The CDR3 totals 14 residues. V was pared by 3 bases and J by 7 bases, with 9 bases of the junction left unmatched. The germline V gene has CDR1 GTSNPN and CDR2 SVGIG (reference sequence). CDR3 bases: TGTGCCTGGAGCGCCGGGACAGGGATTGGTGGCTACACCTTC. Its protein is CAWSAGTGIGGYTF.